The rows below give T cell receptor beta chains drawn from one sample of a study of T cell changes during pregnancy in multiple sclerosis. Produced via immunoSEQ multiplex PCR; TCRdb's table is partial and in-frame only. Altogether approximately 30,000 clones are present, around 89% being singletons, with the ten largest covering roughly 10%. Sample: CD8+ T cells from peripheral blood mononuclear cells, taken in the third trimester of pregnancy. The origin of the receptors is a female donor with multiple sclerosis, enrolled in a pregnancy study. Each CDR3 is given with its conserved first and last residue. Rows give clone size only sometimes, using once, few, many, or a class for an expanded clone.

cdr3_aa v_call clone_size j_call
CASSKGRQGLNEQYF TRBV19 - TRBJ2-7
CASSEQAGYNEQFF TRBV25-1 - TRBJ2-1
CSVLTTGSNTEAFF TRBV29-1 - TRBJ1-1
CASSFLNGDEETQYF TRBV7-9 - TRBJ2-5
CASSEDQQGRSNSPLHF TRBV2 - TRBJ1-6
CASKGGYGYTF TRBV2 - TRBJ1-2
CASKSPVSGTGELFF TRBV7-9 once TRBJ2-2
CASSVEGSGRAVSDTQYF TRBV9 - TRBJ2-3
CASSQGLAKNIQYF TRBV2 - TRBJ2-4
CASSLEGSGSSYNEQFF TRBV5-4 - TRBJ2-1
CASSLSGRHYGYTF TRBV27 - TRBJ1-2
CASSKGDRDRGGTNEKLFF TRBV21-1 once TRBJ1-4
CASSRRMAAEAFF TRBV7-6 few TRBJ1-1
CAWSGSGEAFF TRBV30 - TRBJ1-1
CASSLADRVGQPQHF TRBV7-9 - TRBJ1-5
CASSVGGSYRGELFF TRBV9 - TRBJ2-2
CASSSGLASNEQFF TRBV7-6 - TRBJ2-1
CASSSYLTGLQNEKLFF TRBV7-9 - TRBJ1-4
CASSLKEMGNEQFF TRBV4-1 medium-sized TRBJ2-1
CASSLAGGAHEQFF TRBV5-6 - TRBJ2-1
CASSAPTGIDYGYTF TRBV2 medium-sized TRBJ1-2
CASSLAPDRNTEAFF TRBV27 medium-sized TRBJ1-1
CATSRDRGSGNTIYF TRBV15 - TRBJ1-3
CATSSRQGPNNEQFF TRBV15 few TRBJ2-1
CASSLVGGSSYNEQFF TRBV7-9 - TRBJ2-1
CASSVGQTGTYEQYF TRBV9 - TRBJ2-7
CASSFVGLANQPQHF TRBV27 - TRBJ1-5
CASSVRGGVYGYTF TRBV9 - TRBJ1-2
CASSVGLAGAYEQYF TRBV9 - TRBJ2-7
CASSYSGTALGQFF TRBV6-5 - TRBJ2-1
CASSNPDRASEAFF TRBV7-9 - TRBJ1-1